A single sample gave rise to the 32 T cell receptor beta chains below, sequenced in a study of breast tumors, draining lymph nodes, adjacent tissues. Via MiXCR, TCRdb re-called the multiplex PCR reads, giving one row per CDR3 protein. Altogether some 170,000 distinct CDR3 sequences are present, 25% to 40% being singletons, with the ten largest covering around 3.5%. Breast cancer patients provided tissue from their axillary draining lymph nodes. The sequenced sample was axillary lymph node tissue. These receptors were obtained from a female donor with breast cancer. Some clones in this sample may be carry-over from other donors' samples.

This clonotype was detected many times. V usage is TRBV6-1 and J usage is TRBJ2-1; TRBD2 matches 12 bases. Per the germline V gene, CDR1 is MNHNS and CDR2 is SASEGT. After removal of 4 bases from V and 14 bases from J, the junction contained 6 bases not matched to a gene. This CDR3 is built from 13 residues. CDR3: CASSAGLAGFKFF. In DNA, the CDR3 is TGTGCCAGCAGTGCCGGACTAGCGGGGTTTAAGTTCTTC.

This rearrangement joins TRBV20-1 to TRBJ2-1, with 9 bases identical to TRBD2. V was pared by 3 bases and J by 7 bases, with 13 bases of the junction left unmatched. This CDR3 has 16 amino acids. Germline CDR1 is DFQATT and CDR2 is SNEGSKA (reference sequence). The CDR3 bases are TGCAGTGCTAGTGATAGCGGGAGAGGAGTAAGGAATGAGCAGTTCTTC. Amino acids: CSASDSGRGVRNEQFF.

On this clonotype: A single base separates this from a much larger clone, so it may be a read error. The CDR3 reads CASSSLAGALDNEQFF. CDR3 sequence (DNA): TGTGCCAGCAGCTCACTAGCGGGGGCGCTGGACAATGAGCAGTTCTTC. The rearrangement joins TRBV11-2 to TRBJ2-1; 11 bases agree with TRBD2. V trimming: 4 bases; J trimming: 5 bases; junction bases outside the gene matches: 7. This CDR3 is built from 16 residues. The germline V gene has CDR1 SGHAT and CDR2 FQNNGV.

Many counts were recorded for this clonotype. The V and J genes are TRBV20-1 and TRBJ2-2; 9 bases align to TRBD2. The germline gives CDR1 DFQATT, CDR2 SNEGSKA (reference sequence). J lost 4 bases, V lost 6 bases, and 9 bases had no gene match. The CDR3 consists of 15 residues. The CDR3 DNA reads TGCAGTGCCCACCCGGGACTAGCAATCACCGGGGAGCTGTTTTTT. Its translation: CSAHPGLAITGELFF.

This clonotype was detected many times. The CDR3 sequence is CASSPLGYEQYF. CDR3 nucleotide sequence: TGCGCCAGCAGTCCCCTAGGCTACGAGCAGTACTTC. V gene TRBV5-1 combines with J gene TRBJ2-7; D ambiguous. V lost 5 bases and J lost 3, with 9 bases in between. This CDR3 is 12 amino acids long. The V gene's germline CDR1 is SGHRS and CDR2 YFSETQ.

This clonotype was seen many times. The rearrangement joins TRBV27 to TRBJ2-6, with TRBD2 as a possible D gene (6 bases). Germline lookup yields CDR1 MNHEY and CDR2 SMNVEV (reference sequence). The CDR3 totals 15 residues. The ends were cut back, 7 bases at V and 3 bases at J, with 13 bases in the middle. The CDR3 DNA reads TGTGCCAGCACCCACGGGGGAAGTGGGGCCAACGTCCTGACTTTC. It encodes CASTHGGSGANVLTF.

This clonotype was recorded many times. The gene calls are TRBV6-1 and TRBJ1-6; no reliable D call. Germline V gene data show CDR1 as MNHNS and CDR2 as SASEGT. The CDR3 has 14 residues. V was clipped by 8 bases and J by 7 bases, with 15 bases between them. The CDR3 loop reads CASWVRDGNSPLHF. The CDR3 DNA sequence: TGTGCCAGCTGGGTAAGGGATGGGAATTCACCCCTCCACTTT.

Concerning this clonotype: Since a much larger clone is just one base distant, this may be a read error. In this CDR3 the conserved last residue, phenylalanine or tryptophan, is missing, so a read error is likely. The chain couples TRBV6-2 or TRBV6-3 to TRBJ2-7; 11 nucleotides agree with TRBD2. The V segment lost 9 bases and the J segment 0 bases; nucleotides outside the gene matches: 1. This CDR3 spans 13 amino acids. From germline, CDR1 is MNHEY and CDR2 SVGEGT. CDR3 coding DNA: TGTGCCAGTAGCGGGAGGGGCTCCTACGAGCAGTACTTG. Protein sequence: CASSGRGSYEQYL.

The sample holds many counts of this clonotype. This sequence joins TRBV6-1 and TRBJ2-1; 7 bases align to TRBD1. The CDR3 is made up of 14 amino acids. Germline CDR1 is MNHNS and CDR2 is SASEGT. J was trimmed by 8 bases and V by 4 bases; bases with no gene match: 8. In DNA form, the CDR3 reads TGTGCCAGCAGTGGCCTCACAGGGGTCGATGAGCAGTTCTTC. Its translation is CASSGLTGVDEQFF.

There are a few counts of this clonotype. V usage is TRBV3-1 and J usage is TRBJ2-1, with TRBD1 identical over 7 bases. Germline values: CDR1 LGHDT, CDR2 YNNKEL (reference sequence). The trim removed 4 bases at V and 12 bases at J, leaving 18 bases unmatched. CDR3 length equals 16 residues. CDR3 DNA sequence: TGTGCCAGCAGCCGAAAACAGGGGACACTTAGAGGAGGGCAGTTCTTC. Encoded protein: CASSRKQGTLRGGQFF.

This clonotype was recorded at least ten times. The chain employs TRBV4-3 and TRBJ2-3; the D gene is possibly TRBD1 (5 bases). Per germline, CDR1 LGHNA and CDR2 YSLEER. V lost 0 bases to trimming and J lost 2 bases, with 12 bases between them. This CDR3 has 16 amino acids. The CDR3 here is CASSQDGATLTDTQYF. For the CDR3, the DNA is TGCGCCAGCAGCCAAGATGGGGCCACCCTCACAGATACGCAGTATTTT.

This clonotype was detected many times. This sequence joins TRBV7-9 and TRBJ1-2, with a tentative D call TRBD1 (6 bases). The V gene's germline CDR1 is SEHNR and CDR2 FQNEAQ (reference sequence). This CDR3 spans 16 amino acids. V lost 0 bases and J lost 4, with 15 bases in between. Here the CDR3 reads CASSLAPGVRVYGYTF. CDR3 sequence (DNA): TGTGCCAGCAGCTTAGCACCAGGGGTCCGGGTCTATGGCTACACCTTC.

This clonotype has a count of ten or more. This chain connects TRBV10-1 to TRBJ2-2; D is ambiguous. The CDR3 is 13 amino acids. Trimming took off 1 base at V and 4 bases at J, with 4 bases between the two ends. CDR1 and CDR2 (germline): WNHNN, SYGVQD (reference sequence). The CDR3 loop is CASSELGTGELFF. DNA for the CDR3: TGCGCCAGCAGTGAGTTGGGCACCGGGGAGCTGTTTTTT.

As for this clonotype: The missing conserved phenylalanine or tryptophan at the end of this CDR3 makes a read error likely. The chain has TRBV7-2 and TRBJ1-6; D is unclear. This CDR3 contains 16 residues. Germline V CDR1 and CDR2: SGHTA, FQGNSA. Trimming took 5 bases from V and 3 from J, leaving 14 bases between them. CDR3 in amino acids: CASSTQLTDYNSPLHL. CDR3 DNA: TGTGCCAGCAGCACCCAACTGACGGACTATAATTCACCCCTCCACCTT.

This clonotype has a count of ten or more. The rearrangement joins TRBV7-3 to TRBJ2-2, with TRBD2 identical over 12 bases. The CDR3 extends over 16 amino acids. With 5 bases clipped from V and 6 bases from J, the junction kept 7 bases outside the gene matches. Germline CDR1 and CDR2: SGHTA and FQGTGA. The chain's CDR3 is CASSALAGGLPGELFF. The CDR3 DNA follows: TGTGCCAGCAGCGCTCTAGCGGGGGGGCTCCCCGGGGAGCTGTTTTTT.

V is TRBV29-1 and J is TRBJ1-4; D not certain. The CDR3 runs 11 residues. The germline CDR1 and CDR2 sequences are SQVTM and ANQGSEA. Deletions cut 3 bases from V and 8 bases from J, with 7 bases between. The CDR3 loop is CSVDSGEKLFF. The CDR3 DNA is TGCAGCGTTGATTCGGGCGAAAAACTGTTTTTT.

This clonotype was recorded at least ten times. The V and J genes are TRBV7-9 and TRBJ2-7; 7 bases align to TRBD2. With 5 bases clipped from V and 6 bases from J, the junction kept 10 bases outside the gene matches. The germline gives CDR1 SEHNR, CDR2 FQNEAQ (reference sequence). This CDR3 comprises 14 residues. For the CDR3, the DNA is TGTGCCAGCAGCATCGCCGGGAGGACCTTCGAGCAGTACTTC. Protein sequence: CASSIAGRTFEQYF.

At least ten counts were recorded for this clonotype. CDR3 amino acids: CASSPEGFGETQYF. Here the CDR3 DNA reads TGCGCCAGCAGCCCAGAGGGGTTCGGGGAGACCCAGTACTTC. The gene calls are TRBV5-1 and TRBJ2-5, with D perhaps TRBD1 or TRBD2 (5 bases each). The CDR3 spans 14 residues. Trimming removed 4 bases from V and 5 bases from J, with 15 bases in between. Germline CDR1 reads SGHRS; CDR2 reads YFSETQ. The complete variable domain, with remaining parts taken from reference TRBV5-1 and TRBJ2-5, reads KAGVTQTPRYLIKTRGQQVTLSCSPISGHRSVSWYQQTPGQGLQFLFEYFSETQRNKGNFPGRFSGRQFSNSRSEMNVSTLELGDSALYLCASSPEGFGETQYFGPGTRLLVL.

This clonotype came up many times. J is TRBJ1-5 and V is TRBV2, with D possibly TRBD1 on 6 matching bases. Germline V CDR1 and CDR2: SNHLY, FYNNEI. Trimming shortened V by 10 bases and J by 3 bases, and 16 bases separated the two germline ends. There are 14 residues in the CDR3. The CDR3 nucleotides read TGTGCCACACGACAGGAATTCGCCAATCAGCCCCAGCATTTT. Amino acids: CATRQEFANQPQHF.

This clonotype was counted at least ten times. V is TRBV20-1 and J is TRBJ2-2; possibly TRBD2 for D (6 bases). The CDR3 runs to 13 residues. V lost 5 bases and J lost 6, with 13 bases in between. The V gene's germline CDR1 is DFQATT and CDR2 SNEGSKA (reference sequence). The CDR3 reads CSAASVRAGELFF. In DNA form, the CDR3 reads TGCAGTGCTGCTAGCGTTAGAGCCGGGGAGCTGTTTTTT.

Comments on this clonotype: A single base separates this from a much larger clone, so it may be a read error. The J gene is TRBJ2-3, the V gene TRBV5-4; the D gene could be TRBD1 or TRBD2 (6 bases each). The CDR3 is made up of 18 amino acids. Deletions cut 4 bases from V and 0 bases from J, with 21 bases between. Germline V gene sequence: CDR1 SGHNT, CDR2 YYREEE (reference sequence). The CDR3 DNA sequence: TGTGCCAGCAGCCCGCGGACTACCGGGGGCCTTAGCACAGATACGCAGTATTTT. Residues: CASSPRTTGGLSTDTQYF.

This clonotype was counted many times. The CDR3 here is CASSLTSTDTQYF. In nucleotides, the CDR3 is TGTGCCAGCAGCCTAACTAGCACAGATACGCAGTATTTT. V usage is TRBV6-2 or TRBV6-3 and J usage is TRBJ2-3; D uncertain. Germline CDR1 and CDR2: MNHEY and SVGEGT. V shed 6 bases and J shed 0 bases, with 7 bases lying between them. This CDR3 has 13 residues.

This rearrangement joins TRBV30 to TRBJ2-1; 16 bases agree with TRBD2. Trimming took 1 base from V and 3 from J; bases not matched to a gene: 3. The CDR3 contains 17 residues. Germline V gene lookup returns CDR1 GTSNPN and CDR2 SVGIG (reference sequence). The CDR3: CAWSAGTSGRGYNEQFF. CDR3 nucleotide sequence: TGTGCCTGGAGTGCCGGGACTAGCGGGAGGGGCTACAATGAGCAGTTCTTC.

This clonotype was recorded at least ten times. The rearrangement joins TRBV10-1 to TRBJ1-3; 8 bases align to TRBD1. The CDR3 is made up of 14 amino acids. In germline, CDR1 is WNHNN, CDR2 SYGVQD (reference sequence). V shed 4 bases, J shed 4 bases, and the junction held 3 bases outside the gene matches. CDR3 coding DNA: TGCGCCAGCAGTGCCGGGACAGGAGGAAACACCATATATTTT. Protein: CASSAGTGGNTIYF.

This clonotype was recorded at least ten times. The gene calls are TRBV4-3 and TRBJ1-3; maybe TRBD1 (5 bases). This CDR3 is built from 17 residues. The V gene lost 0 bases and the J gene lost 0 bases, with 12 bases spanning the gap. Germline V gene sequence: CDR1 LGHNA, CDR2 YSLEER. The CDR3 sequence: CASSQEEAGSSGNTIYF. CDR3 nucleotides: TGCGCCAGCAGCCAAGAAGAGGCAGGGAGCTCTGGAAACACCATATATTTT.

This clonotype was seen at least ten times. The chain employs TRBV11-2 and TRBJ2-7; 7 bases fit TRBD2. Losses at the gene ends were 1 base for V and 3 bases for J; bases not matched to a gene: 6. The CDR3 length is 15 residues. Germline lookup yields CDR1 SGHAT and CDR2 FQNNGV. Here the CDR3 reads CASSLASAGLYEQYF. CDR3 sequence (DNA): TGTGCCAGCAGCTTAGCCTCAGCGGGGCTCTACGAGCAGTACTTC.

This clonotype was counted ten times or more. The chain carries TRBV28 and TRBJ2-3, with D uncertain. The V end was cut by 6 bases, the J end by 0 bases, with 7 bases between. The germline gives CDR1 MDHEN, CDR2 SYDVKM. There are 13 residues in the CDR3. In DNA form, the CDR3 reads TGTGCCAGCAGCCCCCCTAGCACAGATACGCAGTATTTT. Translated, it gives CASSPPSTDTQYF. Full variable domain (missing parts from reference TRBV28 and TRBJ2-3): DVKVTQSSRYLVKRTGEKVFLECVQDMDHENMFWYRQDPGLGLRLIYFSYDVKMKEKGDIPEGYSVSREKKERFSLILESASTNQTSMYLCASSPPSTDTQYFGPGTRLTVL.

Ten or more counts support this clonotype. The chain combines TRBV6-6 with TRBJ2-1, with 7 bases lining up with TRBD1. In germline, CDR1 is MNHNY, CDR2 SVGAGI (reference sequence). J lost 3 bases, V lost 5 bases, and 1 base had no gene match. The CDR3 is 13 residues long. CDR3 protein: CASSRDSYNEQFF. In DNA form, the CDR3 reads TGTGCCAGCAGTAGGGACAGCTACAATGAGCAGTTCTTC.

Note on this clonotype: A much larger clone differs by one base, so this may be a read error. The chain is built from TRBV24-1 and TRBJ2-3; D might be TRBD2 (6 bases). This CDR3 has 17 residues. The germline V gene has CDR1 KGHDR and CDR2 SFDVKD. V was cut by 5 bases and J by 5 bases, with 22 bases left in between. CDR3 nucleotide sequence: TGTGCCACCAGTGGTTTACCAAGCGGAACCGGGGGAGATACGCAGTATTTT. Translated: CATSGLPSGTGGDTQYF.

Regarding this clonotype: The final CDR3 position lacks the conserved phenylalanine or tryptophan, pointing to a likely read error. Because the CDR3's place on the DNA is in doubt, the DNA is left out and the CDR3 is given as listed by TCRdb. CDR3 amino acids: CASSLQDGSYEQHL. The chain combines TRBV7-8 with TRBJ2-7. The germline gives CDR1 SGHVS, CDR2 FQNEAQ. The CDR3 spans 14 amino acids, including both terminal residues.

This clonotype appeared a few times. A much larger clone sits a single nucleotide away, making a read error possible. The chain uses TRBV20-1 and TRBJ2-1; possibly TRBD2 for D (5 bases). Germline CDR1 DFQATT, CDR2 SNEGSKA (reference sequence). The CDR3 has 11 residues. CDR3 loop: CSAPSGGEQSF. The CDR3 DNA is TGCAGTGCACCAAGTGGAGGTGAGCAGTCCTTC.

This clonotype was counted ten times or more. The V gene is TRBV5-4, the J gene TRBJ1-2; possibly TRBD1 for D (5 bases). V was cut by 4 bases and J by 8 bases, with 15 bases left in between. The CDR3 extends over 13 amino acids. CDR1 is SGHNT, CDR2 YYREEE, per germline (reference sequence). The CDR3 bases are TGTGCCAGCAGCGTGGGACCATCGGGAGGCTACACCTTC. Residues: CASSVGPSGGYTF. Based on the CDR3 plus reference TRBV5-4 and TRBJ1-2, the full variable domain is ETGVTQSPTHLIKTRGQQVTLRCSSQSGHNTVSWYQQALGQGPQFIFQYYREEENGRGNFPPRFSGLQFPNYSSELNVNALELDDSALYLCASSVGPSGGYTFGSGTRLTVV.